This T cell receptor (beta chain) was obtained from a study of CD8+ T cells in alopecia areata. Findings and caveats of the study: Higher clonality and more expanded CD8+ clones appeared in lesional than normal scalp.

On this clone itself: Antigen: not known.

This CDR3 is built from 16 residues. Germline V CDR1 and CDR2: MNHEY, SMNVEV (reference sequence). Trimming pared 7 bases from V and 4 bases from J, leaving 22 bases between. RNA was isolated and reverse transcribed to cDNA, the sequencing template. Profiling relied on immunoSEQ multiplex PCR, and the TCRdb table lists in-frame clones only, not all of them. Altogether 200,000 to 250,000 clones are present, 50% to 65% being singletons, with the ten largest covering 0.4% to 0.55%. This chain joins TRBV27 and TRBJ1-2; tentative D call: TRBD1 (5 bases). This clonotype was obtained from a human donor with alopecia areata. This sample comprised CD4+ T cells sorted from blood, obtained at week 0. The CDR3 coding sequence is TGTGCCAGCACCAAAACCCGGACAAGTTCACCCTATGGCTACACCTTC. Its translation: CASTKTRTSSPYGYTF.